These T cell receptor beta chains were read from a single sample in a study of shared T cell receptors in the human thymus. Profiling relied on immunoSEQ multiplex PCR, and the TCRdb table lists in-frame clones only, not all of them. The sample has hundreds of thousands of clones; roughly 86% are singletons. These records were also assigned to another study, of human thymus T cells.

Material: thymocytes. The receptors were sampled from a boy in the first two years of life with a congenital heart defect. Each CDR3 is given with its conserved first and last residue. The order of the fields is clone size, V gene, D gene, J gene, CDR3 protein, CDR3 DNA. A D gene is named only where the DNA matches it firmly. Only some rows state a clone size, as once, few, many or a class for expanded clones.

clone size: -
V gene: TRBV6-1
D gene: -
J gene: TRBJ1-5
CDR3 protein: CASSEPRQGGYSNQPQHF
CDR3 DNA: TGTGCCAGCAGTGAACCCCGGCAGGGTGGATATAGCAATCAGCCCCAGCATTTT

clone size: -
V gene: TRBV19
D gene: TRBD1
J gene: TRBJ1-5
CDR3 protein: CASSIDEGDRGPQPQHF
CDR3 DNA: TGTGCCAGTAGTATAGACGAAGGGGACAGGGGGCCTCAGCCCCAGCATTTT

clone size: -
V gene: TRBV15
D gene: TRBD1
J gene: TRBJ2-1
CDR3 protein: CATSRDHPGQGLNEQFF
CDR3 DNA: TGTGCCACCAGCAGAGATCACCCGGGACAGGGACTCAATGAGCAGTTCTTC

clone size: -
V gene: TRBV27
D gene: TRBD1
J gene: TRBJ1-6
CDR3 protein: CASSLGGQRPPLHF
CDR3 DNA: TGTGCCAGCAGTTTAGGGGGACAGAGGCCACCCCTCCACTTT

clone size: -
V gene: TRBV4-3
D gene: TRBD1
J gene: TRBJ1-2
CDR3 protein: CASSHKDRGSGGYTF
CDR3 DNA: TGCGCCAGCAGCCATAAGGACAGGGGTTCGGGAGGCTACACCTTC

clone size: -
V gene: TRBV29-1
D gene: -
J gene: TRBJ1-2
CDR3 protein: CSVELQRGMTDYGYTF
CDR3 DNA: TGCAGCGTTGAATTACAAAGGGGGATGACAGATTATGGCTACACCTTC

clone size: once
V gene: TRBV5-6
D gene: TRBD1
J gene: TRBJ2-7
CDR3 protein: CASSSPGQGAFEQYF
CDR3 DNA: TGTGCCAGCAGCTCGCCGGGACAGGGGGCTTTCGAGCAGTACTTC

clone size: -
V gene: TRBV7-8
D gene: -
J gene: TRBJ2-7
CDR3 protein: CASSSTRSWEQYF
CDR3 DNA: TGTGCCAGCAGCTCAACCCGTAGTTGGGAGCAGTACTTC

clone size: -
V gene: TRBV14
D gene: -
J gene: TRBJ1-1
CDR3 protein: CASSQVRGRKAVNTEAFF
CDR3 DNA: TGTGCCAGCAGCCAAGTGCGGGGACGTAAGGCCGTGAACACTGAAGCTTTCTTT

clone size: -
V gene: TRBV28
D gene: -
J gene: TRBJ2-2
CDR3 protein: CASSPVSEGDTGELFF
CDR3 DNA: TGTGCCAGCAGTCCGGTTTCGGAGGGTGACACCGGGGAGCTGTTTTTT